These T cell receptor beta chains were read from a single sample in a study of CD8+ T cells in alopecia areata. Data came from immunoSEQ multiplex PCR; TCRdb stores just in-frame clones and leaves some out. The sample gives about 98,000 clones, 35% to 45% of which show up once; 0.79% is in the top ten. The specimen was CD4+ T cells sorted from blood. These receptor sequences come from a human donor with alopecia areata. Both conserved end residues are part of each CDR3. D genes are given only for firm matches. Where a row states a size, it is once, few, many or the class of an expanded clone; other rows omit it.

d_call	v_call	j_call	clone_size	cdr3_aa	cdr3_nt
.	TRBV30	TRBJ1-2	.	CAWSVLRVPAHGYTF	TGTGCCTGGAGTGTCCTCAGGGTCCCCGCGCATGGCTACACCTTC
.	TRBV30	TRBJ1-2	.	CAWATGDGYTF	TGTGCCTGGGCAACGGGTGATGGCTACACCTTC
.	TRBV30	TRBJ2-5	.	CAWSAGQETQYF	TGTGCCTGGAGTGCAGGCCAAGAGACCCAGTACTTC
.	TRBV29-1	TRBJ1-2	.	CSVHAYGDYGYTF	TGCAGCGTCCATGCGTATGGGGACTATGGCTACACCTTC
.	TRBV29-1	TRBJ2-1	.	CSVSILQNNEQFF	TGCAGTGTTTCCATTTTGCAGAACAATGAGCAGTTCTTC
TRBD1	TRBV30	TRBJ2-7	.	CACRTGLWYEQYF	TGTGCCTGCAGGACAGGGTTGTGGTACGAGCAGTACTTC
TRBD2	TRBV29-1	TRBJ2-1	.	CSLAGGSYNEQFF	TGCAGCCTGGCCGGGGGGAGCTACAATGAGCAGTTCTTC
TRBD2	TRBV6-5	TRBJ2-7	.	CASSSTGAGGGQYF	TGTGCCAGCAGTTCGACAGGTGCGGGGGGTGGTCAGTACTTC
.	TRBV5-4	TRBJ2-7	few	CASSGIDSYEQYF	TGTGCCAGCAGCGGAATTGACAGCTACGAGCAGTACTTC
TRBD2	TRBV4-1	TRBJ2-1	.	CASSQVLAGVYNEQFF	TGCGCCAGCAGCCAAGTCCTAGCGGGGGTGTACAATGAGCAGTTCTTC
.	TRBV25-1	TRBJ2-7	.	CASSDEGPTPRYF	TGTGCCAGCAGTGACGAGGGACCTACTCCGCGGTACTTC
.	TRBV20-1	TRBJ2-7	.	CSASGTYEQYF	TGCAGTGCTAGCGGAACCTACGAGCAGTACTTC
TRBD1	TRBV29-1	TRBJ1-1	few	CSVRPGGTEAFF	TGCAGCGTCCGCCCAGGGGGCACTGAAGCTTTCTTT
TRBD1	TRBV5-1	TRBJ1-2	few	CASSPPNDRDGYTF	TGCGCCAGCAGCCCACCCAACGACAGGGACGGCTACACCTTC
.	TRBV30	TRBJ2-1	once	CAWSPGTSNEQFF	TGTGCCTGGAGTCCCGGGACGAGTAACGAGCAGTTCTTC
.	TRBV30	TRBJ1-2	.	CAWSVRGNYGYTF	TGTGCCTGGAGTGTGCGGGGGAACTATGGCTACACCTTC
TRBD2	TRBV5-1	TRBJ2-1	.	CASSLAAGGRSSYNEQFF	TGCGCCAGCAGCTTGGCAGCGGGGGGGCGGAGCTCCTACAATGAGCAGTTCTTC
.	TRBV11-2	TRBJ2-7	.	CASSLDPQEYEQYF	TGTGCCAGCAGCTTAGATCCCCAGGAGTACGAGCAGTACTTC
TRBD1	TRBV28	TRBJ2-5	few	CASSPAGQVMETQYF	TGTGCCAGCAGTCCCGCGGGACAGGTCATGGAGACCCAGTACTTC
.	TRBV18	TRBJ1-3	few	CASSPLENTIYF	TGTGCCAGCTCACCGTTGGAGAACACCATATATTTT
TRBD1	TRBV19	TRBJ1-5	.	CASSILDRDNQPQHF	TGTGCCAGTAGTATACTCGACAGGGACAATCAGCCCCAGCATTTT
.	TRBV28	TRBJ2-7	few	CASSSIVEQYF	TGTGCCAGCAGCTCTATCGTCGAGCAGTACTTC
.	TRBV29-1	TRBJ1-1	.	CSVGGGLNTEAFF	TGCAGCGTTGGAGGGGGGTTGAACACTGAAGCTTTCTTT
.	TRBV27	TRBJ2-7	.	CASSFEYGSSYEQYF	TGTGCCAGCAGTTTCGAGTACGGTAGCTCCTACGAGCAGTACTTC
.	TRBV5-1	TRBJ2-7	.	CASSWSRPEEQYF	TGCGCCAGCAGCTGGTCCCGACCGGAGGAACAGTACTTC
TRBD1	TRBV29-1	TRBJ1-6	.	CSVKTGGNSPLHF	TGCAGCGTTAAGACAGGGGGGAATTCACCCCTCCACTTT
.	TRBV4-1	TRBJ2-1	few	CASSHTRGRLSSYNEQFF	TGCGCCAGCAGCCACACCCGCGGGCGTCTGAGCTCCTACAATGAGCAGTTCTTC
.	TRBV10-3	TRBJ1-5	few	CAIGNSNQPQHF	TGTGCCATCGGGAATAGCAATCAGCCCCAGCATTTT
.	TRBV29-1	TRBJ1-2	.	CSVTRQAEGLNYGYTF	TGCAGCGTCACAAGACAGGCCGAGGGTTTAAACTATGGCTACACCTTC
.	TRBV29-1	TRBJ2-7	.	CSVPLPQGKYEQYF	TGCAGCGTTCCTCTCCCCCAGGGGAAGTACGAGCAGTACTTC
.	TRBV6-4	TRBJ2-5	.	CASSPKGGNQETQYF	TGTGCCAGCAGCCCTAAGGGGGGGAATCAAGAGACCCAGTACTTC
.	TRBV23-1	TRBJ2-4	.	CASSQKVGQKYF	TGCGCCAGCAGCCAAAAAGTGGGTCAGAAGTACTTC
.	TRBV6-5	TRBJ2-1	.	CASSPRPGEANEQFF	TGTGCCAGCAGTCCGAGGCCGGGAGAGGCCAATGAGCAGTTCTTC
.	TRBV28	TRBJ2-1	.	CASSLWGNEQFF	TGTGCCAGCAGTTTATGGGGGAATGAGCAGTTCTTC
.	TRBV29-1	TRBJ1-5	.	CSVSQDPAGQPQHF	TGCAGCGTTTCACAGGACCCGGCGGGGCAGCCCCAGCATTTT
.	TRBV2	TRBJ1-5	.	CASSEGRNQPQHF	TGTGCCAGCAGTGAGGGGCGAAATCAGCCCCAGCATTTT
.	TRBV29-1	TRBJ1-2	once	CTIRDADRYGYTF	TGCACCATCAGAGACGCGGACCGATATGGCTACACCTTC
.	TRBV29-1	TRBJ2-7	few	CSVGTLGYEQYF	TGCAGCGTGGGGACCTTGGGCTACGAGCAGTACTTC
.	TRBV11-2	TRBJ2-6	.	CASSPPSGANVLTF	TGTGCCAGCAGCCCCCCCTCTGGGGCCAACGTCCTGACTTTC
TRBD1	TRBV4-2	TRBJ2-5	few	CASSQVSGTGDQETQYF	TGTGCCAGCAGCCAGGTTTCCGGGACAGGAGACCAAGAGACCCAGTACTTC
.	TRBV6-1	TRBJ1-2	few	CASSLTENYGYTF	TGTGCCAGCAGCTTGACAGAGAACTATGGCTACACCTTC
TRBD1	TRBV29-1	TRBJ2-2	.	CSPEGQGAASNTGELFF	TGCAGCCCCGAAGGGCAGGGGGCAGCCTCGAACACCGGGGAGCTGTTTTTT
.	TRBV4-1	TRBJ2-5	.	CASSQGALPNQETQYF	TGCGCCAGCAGCCAAGGAGCCCTGCCAAACCAAGAGACCCAGTACTTC
TRBD1	TRBV6-5	TRBJ2-1	.	CASSDRGWSNEQFF	TGTGCCAGCAGTGACAGGGGCTGGAGCAATGAGCAGTTCTTC
.	TRBV30	TRBJ1-2	.	CAWSTNYGYTF	TGTGCCTGGAGTACTAACTATGGCTACACCTTC
TRBD1	TRBV29-1	TRBJ2-5	.	CSVEEGTGGETQYF	TGCAGCGTTGAGGAAGGGACAGGAGGAGAGACCCAGTACTTC
.	TRBV11-2	TRBJ2-2	.	CASSSMGVRPKLFF	TGTGCCAGCAGCAGCATGGGAGTCCGCCCGAAGCTGTTTTTT
.	TRBV29-1	TRBJ1-1	.	CSVESGVNTEAFF	TGCAGCGTTGAATCCGGGGTAAACACTGAAGCTTTCTTT
.	TRBV28	TRBJ2-5	.	CASSEGREETQYF	TGTGCCAGCAGTGAGGGTCGGGAAGAGACCCAGTACTTC
TRBD2	TRBV19	TRBJ2-7	few	CASSAGTSLVGEQYF	TGTGCCAGTAGTGCCGGGACTAGTCTCGTGGGGGAGCAGTACTTC
TRBD1	TRBV5-1	TRBJ2-7	.	CASSRDSVYEQYF	TGCGCCAGCAGCAGGGACAGCGTCTACGAGCAGTACTTC
.	TRBV29-1	TRBJ2-1	once	CSGHSQAEQFF	TGCAGCGGACACTCGCAGGCTGAGCAGTTCTTC
.	TRBV29-1	TRBJ2-3	few	CSGRIRNLDTQYF	TGCAGCGGACGTATCCGAAATCTAGATACGCAGTATTTT
.	TRBV15	TRBJ2-5	.	CATSRVRQFQETQYF	TGTGCCACCAGCAGGGTCAGACAGTTCCAAGAGACCCAGTACTTC
TRBD1	TRBV9	TRBJ2-5	.	CASSRTGETQYF	TGTGCCAGCAGCAGGACAGGGGAGACCCAGTACTTC
.	TRBV4-3	TRBJ2-5	once	CASSHERPWSQYF	TGCGCCAGCAGCCACGAACGTCCCTGGTCCCAGTACTTC